This entry lists 6 T cell receptor beta chains sequenced from one sample in a study of blood T cell repertoires in COVID-19. Using immunoSEQ multiplex PCR, the repertoire was profiled, and TCRdb retains in-frame clones only, with some absent. The sample has roughly 150,000 clones; about 83% are singletons. Sequencing was performed on peripheral blood. These receptors all come from a man in his 70s who had recovered from COVID-19.

V gene TRBV7-9 combines with J gene TRBJ1-2; 7 bases match TRBD1. The CDR3 runs 18 residues. Unmatched junction bases numbered 17, after V lost 5 bases and J lost 2 bases. Per germline, CDR1 SEHNR and CDR2 FQNEAQ (reference sequence). CDR3 sequence: CASSLLPPLTGPNYGYTF. The CDR3 DNA reads TGTGCCAGCAGCCTATTGCCCCCACTGACAGGGCCGAACTATGGCTACACCTTC.

The V and J genes are TRBV7-3 and TRBJ2-1; 7 bases align to TRBD2. The germline V gene encodes CDR1 SGHTA and CDR2 FQGTGA. Germline trimming cut 6 bases from V and 8 bases from J; bases unmatched to any gene: 16. This CDR3 comprises 16 residues. The CDR3 DNA sequence: TGTGCCAGCAGGAATGGCGGGAGTAAAACAGTTGATGAGCAGTTCTTC. This sequence encodes CASRNGGSKTVDEQFF.

V gene TRBV27 combines with J gene TRBJ2-5; 7 bases map to TRBD1. The CDR3 length is 15 residues. The germline CDR1 and CDR2 sequences are MNHEY and SMNVEV (reference sequence). V dropped 5 bases and J dropped 2; count of bases not matched to a gene: 8. CDR3 region: CASSPQWDRQETQYF. The DNA of the CDR3 is TGTGCCAGCAGTCCCCAGTGGGACAGACAAGAGACCCAGTACTTC.

The J gene is TRBJ1-1, the V gene TRBV6-4, with 9 bases matching TRBD1. V gave up 6 bases and J gave up 8 bases; unmatched junction bases: 13. The length of the CDR3 is 15 residues. Germline lookup yields CDR1 MRHNA and CDR2 SNTAGT. The CDR3 sequence is CASRGTGRPTEEAFF. The CDR3 coding sequence is TGTGCCAGCAGGGGGACAGGGCGCCCGACGGAGGAAGCTTTCTTT.

This chain links TRBV25-1 with TRBJ2-7; 7 positions agree with TRBD2. The CDR3 length is 12 residues. The germline CDR1 and CDR2 sequences are MGHDK and SYGVNS. V shed 8 bases and J 10 bases; nucleotides not matched to a gene: 11. The CDR3 spells CASASGTNSQYF. The CDR3 bases are TGTGCCAGCGCTTCCGGGACTAACAGCCAGTACTTC.

V is TRBV4-1 and J is TRBJ2-1; 13 bases are a match to TRBD2. Germline V gene sequence: CDR1 MGHRA, CDR2 YSYEKL. The CDR3 consists of 17 residues. J was trimmed by 9 bases and V by 4 bases; bases with no gene match: 12. CDR3 nucleotide sequence: TGCGCCAGCAGCCCGGGCCCAATCGGGACTAGCGGGATTGAGCAGTTCTTC. It codes for CASSPGPIGTSGIEQFF.